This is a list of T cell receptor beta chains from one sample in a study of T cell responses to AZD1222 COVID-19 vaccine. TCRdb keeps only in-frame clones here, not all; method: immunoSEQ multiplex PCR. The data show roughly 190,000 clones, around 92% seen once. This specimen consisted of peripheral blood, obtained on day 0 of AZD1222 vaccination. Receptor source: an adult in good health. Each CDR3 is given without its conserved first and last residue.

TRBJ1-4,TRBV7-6,ASSLDRHNEKLF
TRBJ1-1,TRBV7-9,ASSDGYEAF
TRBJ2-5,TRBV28,ASSPDKGNQETQY
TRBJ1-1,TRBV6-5,ASRKPGGNTEAF
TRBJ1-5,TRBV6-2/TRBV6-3,ASSLGGPLLNNQPQH
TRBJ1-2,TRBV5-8,ASSLESRGDGYT
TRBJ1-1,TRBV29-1,SVGRGRGDEAF
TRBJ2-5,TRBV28,ASARVLEQETQY
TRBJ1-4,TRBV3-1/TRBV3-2,ASSQDRGGTGATNEKLF
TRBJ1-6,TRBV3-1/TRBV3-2,ASSQTDNYNSPLH
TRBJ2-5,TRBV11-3,ASSQDQETQY
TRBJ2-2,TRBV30,AWSRSGELF
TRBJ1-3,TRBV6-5,ASTKGFTTGNTIY
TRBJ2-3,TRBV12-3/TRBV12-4,ASSRDRDTQY
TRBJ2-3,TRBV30,AWSGGLAYTDTQY
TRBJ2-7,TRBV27,ASSPTGGLYEQY
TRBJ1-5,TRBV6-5,ASSPVAHQPQH
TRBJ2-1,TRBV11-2,ASTGGRGGHDEQF
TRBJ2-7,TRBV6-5,ASSYSRVAPNEQY
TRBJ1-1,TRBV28,ASSLFGGPGTEAF
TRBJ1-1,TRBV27,ASKRRTEAF
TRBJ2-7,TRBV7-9,ASSPHRQEQY
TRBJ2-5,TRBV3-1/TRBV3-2,AVTAGGALQETQY
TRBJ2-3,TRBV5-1,ASSLDASPDTQY
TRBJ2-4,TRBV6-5,ASRSGGAKNIQY
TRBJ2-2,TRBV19,ASSLTGAVGELF
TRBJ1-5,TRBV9,ASSLDGNQPQH
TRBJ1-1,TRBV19,ASSPGLGTEAF
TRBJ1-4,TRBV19,ASSPGTAPFATNEKLF
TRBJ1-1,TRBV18,ASSPDVTEAF
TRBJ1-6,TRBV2,ATNTMSNNSPLH
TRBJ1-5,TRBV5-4,ASSVDSAQPQH
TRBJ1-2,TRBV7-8,ASSREGGYGRYGYT
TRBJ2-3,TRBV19,ATHQRGDLKGTQY
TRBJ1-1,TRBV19,ASSMAGVGTVNTEAF
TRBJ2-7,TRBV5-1,ASSLMADEQY
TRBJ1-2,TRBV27,ASSLSTVGGYT
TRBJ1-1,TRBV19,ASTQSGVQENTEAF
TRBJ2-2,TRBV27,ASSSPGLAGTGELF
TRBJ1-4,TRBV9,ASSDSNKLTTNEKLF
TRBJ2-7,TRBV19,ASRQSGQGFSYEQY
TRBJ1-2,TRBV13,ASSFQEANYGYT
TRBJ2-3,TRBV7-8,ASSLVRGGDTQY
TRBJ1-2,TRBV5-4,ASSLVGIRYGYT
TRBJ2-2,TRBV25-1,ASSVTNTGELF